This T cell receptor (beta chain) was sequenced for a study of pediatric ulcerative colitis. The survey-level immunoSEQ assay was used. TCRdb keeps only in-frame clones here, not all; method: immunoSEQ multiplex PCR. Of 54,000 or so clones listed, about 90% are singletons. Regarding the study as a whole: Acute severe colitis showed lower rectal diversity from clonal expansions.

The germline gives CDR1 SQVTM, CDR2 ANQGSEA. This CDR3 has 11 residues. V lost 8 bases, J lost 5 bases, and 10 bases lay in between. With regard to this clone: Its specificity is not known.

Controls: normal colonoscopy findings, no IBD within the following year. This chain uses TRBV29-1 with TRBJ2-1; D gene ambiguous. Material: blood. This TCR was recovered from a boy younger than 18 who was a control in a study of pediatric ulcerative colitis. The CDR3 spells CSLVLNNEQFF. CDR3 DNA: TGCAGCCTCGTCCTCAACAATGAGCAGTTCTTC.